The 2 T cell receptor beta chains listed next were all sequenced from one sample in a study of T-cell memory formation after mild COVID-19. TCRdb re-called the 5' RACE reads through MiXCR, storing one row per CDR3 protein. The sample records around 49,000 distinct CDR3 sequences, roughly 27% being singletons. What was sequenced was PBMCs or a T cell subset sorted from them (not recorded which). Receptor source: a man aged 18 to 29 who had mild COVID-19 (a few samples of this study predate the infection). Cell type and time point are not known.

This clonotype was seen a few times. The rearrangement uses TRBV2 and TRBJ1-6, with D unresolved. The CDR3 has 16 amino acids. V lost 6 bases to trimming and J lost 0 bases, with 12 bases between them. Germline V gene lookup returns CDR1 SNHLY and CDR2 FYNNEI. CDR3 protein: CASRVGSSSYNSPLHF. CDR3 DNA: TGTGCCAGCAGGGTCGGCTCCAGCTCCTATAATTCACCCCTCCACTTT.

The genes are TRBV7-9 and TRBJ1-4; unclear D gene. In germline, CDR1 is SEHNR, CDR2 FQNEAQ (reference sequence). The CDR3 runs to 15 residues. Trimming left V 2 bases short and J 5 bases short, with 12 bases between. The CDR3 reads CASSLTSDYNEKLFF. The CDR3 DNA sequence: TGTGCCAGCAGCTTAACATCAGACTACAATGAAAAACTGTTTTTT.